Shown below are 13 T cell receptor beta chains from a single sample sequenced in a study of T cell responses to AZD1222 COVID-19 vaccine. The assay was immunoSEQ multiplex PCR, and TCRdb's table has in-frame clones only and misses some. The sample holds some 170,000 clones, about 90% seen once. The sample was peripheral blood, taken on day 0 of MenACWY control vaccination. These receptors all come from an adult in good health.

V and J are TRBV6-5 and TRBJ2-1, with TRBD2 as a possible D gene (6 bases). Between the trimmed V and J ends, which lost 4 bases and 9 bases, there was a span of 19 bases. CDR1 is MNHEY and CDR2 is SVGAGI in the germline V gene. This CDR3 has 15 residues. CDR3 residues: CASSLPGGFRGEQFF. Written as DNA, the CDR3 is TGTGCCAGCAGTTTACCCGGGGGATTTCGGGGTGAGCAGTTCTTC.

The chain has TRBV5-1 and TRBJ2-1; perhaps TRBD2 as D (6 bases). Germline values: CDR1 SGHRS, CDR2 YFSETQ. The V end lost 0 bases, the J end lost 4 bases, and 11 bases lay between the germline ends. CDR3 length: 15 residues. The DNA for the CDR3 is TGCGCCAGCAGCTTGGTAGCGGAGCTATACAATGAGCAGTTCTTC. Its protein is CASSLVAELYNEQFF.

The chain combines TRBV14 with TRBJ1-4; 7 nucleotides agree with TRBD1. J lost 8 bases, V lost 4 bases, and 4 bases had no gene match. The CDR3 is 13 residues long. Germline lookup yields CDR1 SGHDN and CDR2 FVKESK. The DNA of the CDR3 is TGTGCCAGCAGCCGGGACAGCGGAGAAAAACTGTTTTTT. It specifies CASSRDSGEKLFF.

The rearrangement uses TRBV6-5 and TRBJ2-1, with 11 bases identical to TRBD2. J was trimmed by 9 bases and V by 8 bases; bases with no gene match: 9. Germline V gene lookup returns CDR1 MNHEY and CDR2 SVGAGI. The CDR3 is 14 residues long. The CDR3 is CASGRVAGGGEQFF. The CDR3 DNA follows: TGTGCCAGCGGTCGCGTAGCGGGAGGGGGTGAGCAGTTCTTC.

This clone appeared once. This chain links TRBV10-3 with TRBJ1-5, with a weak D call TRBD1 (6 bases). CDR1 and CDR2 from the germline V gene are ENHRY and SYGVKD. The CDR3 has 14 amino acids. V lost 4 bases and J 7 bases, leaving 14 bases between the germline ends. The CDR3 is CAISVEQGTQPQHF. The CDR3, as DNA: TGTGCCATCAGTGTTGAGCAGGGGACCCAGCCCCAGCATTTT.

The chain joins TRBV19 to TRBJ1-1; D ambiguous. Trimming left V 4 bases short and J 4 bases short, with 13 bases between. Germline-derived CDR1 and CDR2 are LNHDA and SQIVND (reference sequence). This CDR3 spans 14 amino acids. Here the CDR3 reads CASSSGPTGTEAFF. The CDR3 DNA is TGTGCCAGTAGTAGCGGGCCTACGGGCACTGAAGCTTTCTTT.

This chain links TRBV11-3 with TRBJ1-3; D uncertain. Trimming left V 4 bases short and J 4 bases short, with 8 bases between. CDR1 is SGHNT and CDR2 is YENEEA in the germline V gene. The CDR3 loop spans 13 amino acids. DNA of the CDR3: TGTGCCAGCAGCTCGACAATGGGAAACACCATATATTTT. Translation: CASSSTMGNTIYF. Variable domain in full (rest from reference TRBV11-3 and TRBJ1-3): EAGVVQSPRYKIIEKKQPVAFWCNPISGHNTLYWYLQNLGQGPELLIRYENEEAVDDSQLPKDRFSAERLKGVDSTLKIQPAELGDSAVYLCASSSTMGNTIYFGEGSWLTVV.

The chain combines TRBV9 with TRBJ2-2; D is undetermined. This CDR3 has 13 amino acids. V lost 4 bases, J lost 7 bases, and 11 bases lay in between. Germline V gives CDR1 SGDLS, CDR2 YYNGEE. The chain's CDR3 is CASSPTQSGELFF. CDR3 DNA: TGTGCCAGCAGCCCGACTCAGAGCGGGGAGCTGTTTTTT.

This chain joins TRBV12-3 or TRBV12-4 and TRBJ1-2, with D possibly matching TRBD1 (6 bases). V lost 0 bases to trimming and J lost 13 bases, with 15 bases between them. The CDR3 spans 13 residues. The CDR3, as DNA: TGTGCCAGCAGTTTAGCCCGGGACAACGGGAGCACCTTC. Translating gives CASSLARDNGSTF.

J is TRBJ1-2 and V is TRBV6-4; no clear D gene. The germline V gene encodes CDR1 MRHNA and CDR2 SNTAGT. V shed 7 bases and J shed 3 bases, with 15 bases lying between them. The CDR3 is 14 residues long. CDR3 amino acids: CASNPRQEDYGYTF. The CDR3 region has the DNA TGTGCCAGCAACCCTCGGCAGGAAGACTATGGCTACACCTTC.

This clone was recorded once. The J gene is TRBJ2-3, the V gene TRBV7-9; 12 nucleotides line up with TRBD2. Losses at the gene ends were 5 bases for V and 3 bases for J; bases not matched to a gene: 6. The CDR3 covers 16 residues. Germline V gene data show CDR1 as SEHNR and CDR2 as FQNEAQ (reference sequence). CDR3 in DNA: TGTGCCAGCAGCCCCCGGACTAGCGGGAATACAGATACGCAGTATTTT. Its translation: CASSPRTSGNTDTQYF.

A note on this clone: The sample has other DNA sequences that encode this CDR3 too. This chain links TRBV30 with TRBJ1-2; D unclear. The CDR3 length is 14 residues. V gave up 0 bases and J gave up 2 bases, with 10 bases separating them. Germline CDR1 and CDR2: GTSNPN and SVGIG (reference sequence). The CDR3 nucleotides read TGTGCCTGGAGTGTATTGGGTCGGAACTATGGCTACACCTTC. This encodes CAWSVLGRNYGYTF. Full variable domain (remainder filled in from reference TRBV30 and TRBJ1-2): SQTIHQWPATLVQPVGSPLSLECTVEGTSNPNLYWYRQAAGRGLQLLFYSVGIGQISSEVPQNLSASRPQDRQFILSSKKLLLSDSGFYLCAWSVLGRNYGYTFGSGTRLTVV.

The V call is TRBV2, the J call TRBJ1-2, with D perhaps matching TRBD1 (5 bases). Trimming removed 0 bases at V and 8 bases at J, with 13 bases between. The CDR3 is 14 amino acids. Germline V gene lookup returns CDR1 SNHLY and CDR2 FYNNEI. In DNA, the CDR3 is TGTGCCAGCAGTGAAGCGAGTCAGGGCAGGGGCTACACCTTC. Protein product: CASSEASQGRGYTF.